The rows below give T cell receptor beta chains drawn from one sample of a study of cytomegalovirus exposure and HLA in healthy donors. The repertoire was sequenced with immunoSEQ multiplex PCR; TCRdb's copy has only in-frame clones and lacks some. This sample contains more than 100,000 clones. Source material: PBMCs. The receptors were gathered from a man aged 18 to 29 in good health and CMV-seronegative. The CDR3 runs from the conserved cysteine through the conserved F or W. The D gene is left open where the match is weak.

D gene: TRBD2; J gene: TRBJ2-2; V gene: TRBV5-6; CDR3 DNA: TGTGCCAGCAGCCTGGAGCGGGGTGAAACCGGGGAGCTGTTTTTT; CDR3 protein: CASSLERGETGELFF
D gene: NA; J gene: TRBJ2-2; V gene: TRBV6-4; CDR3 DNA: TGTGCCAGCAGTGACTCCCAAGGAGGGAGCACCGGGGAGCTGTTTTTT; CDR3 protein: CASSDSQGGSTGELFF
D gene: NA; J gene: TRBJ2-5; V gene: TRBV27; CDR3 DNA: TGTGCCAGCAGTTTAAGTAACTCCCAAGAGACCCAGTACTTC; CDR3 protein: CASSLSNSQETQYF
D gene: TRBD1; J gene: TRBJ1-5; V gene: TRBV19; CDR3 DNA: TGTGCCAGTAGTATTAGACAGGGCGGTCAGCCCCAGCATTTT; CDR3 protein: CASSIRQGGQPQHF
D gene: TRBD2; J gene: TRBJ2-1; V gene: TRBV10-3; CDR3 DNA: TGTGCCAGCGCCCCGACTAGCGGGGCCTCCAATGAGCAGTTCTTC; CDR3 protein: CASAPTSGASNEQFF
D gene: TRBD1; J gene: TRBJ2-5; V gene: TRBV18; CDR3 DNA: TGTGCCAGCTCACCAACCCAGACAGGGGGCCTGACGGAGACCCAGTACTTC; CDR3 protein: CASSPTQTGGLTETQYF
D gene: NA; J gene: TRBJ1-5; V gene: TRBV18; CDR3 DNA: TGTGCCAGCTCACCCGGCAGGGAAAATCAGCCCCAGCATTTT; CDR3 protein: CASSPGRENQPQHF
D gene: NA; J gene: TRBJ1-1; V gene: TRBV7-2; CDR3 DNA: TGTGCCAGCACCCTCCCGGGAGGGTTCACTGAAGCTTTCTTT; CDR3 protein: CASTLPGGFTEAFF
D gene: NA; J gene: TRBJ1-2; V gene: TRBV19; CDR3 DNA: TGTGCCAGTAGTATCCGACCCCTAGGAGGGAATGGCTACACCTTC; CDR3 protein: CASSIRPLGGNGYTF
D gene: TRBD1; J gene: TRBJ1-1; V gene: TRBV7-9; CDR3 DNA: TGTGCCAGCAGCTTTTCCGGGACAGGGGTTATTGAAGCTTTCTTT; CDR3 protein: CASSFSGTGVIEAFF
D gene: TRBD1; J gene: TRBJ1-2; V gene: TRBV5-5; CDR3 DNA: TGTGCCAGCAGCTCACCGGCCTCGGGAGGGGGCCTCTATGGCTACACCTTC; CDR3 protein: CASSSPASGGGLYGYTF
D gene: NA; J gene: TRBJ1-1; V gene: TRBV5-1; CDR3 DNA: TGCGCCAGCGGACGGACAGTGAACACTGAAGCTTTCTTT; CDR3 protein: CASGRTVNTEAFF
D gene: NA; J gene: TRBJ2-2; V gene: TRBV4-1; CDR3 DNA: TGCGCCAGCAGCCAAGTGGTAGTAGATCACGGGGAGCTGTTTTTT; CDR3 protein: CASSQVVVDHGELFF
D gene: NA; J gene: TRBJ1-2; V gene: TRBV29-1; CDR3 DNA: TGCAGCGTTGAGAGGGACACCCCTGGCTACACCTTC; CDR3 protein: CSVERDTPGYTF
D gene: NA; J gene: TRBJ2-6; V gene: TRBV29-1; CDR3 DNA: TGCAGCGTTGAACAGGTGGGGGCCAACGTCCTGACTTTC; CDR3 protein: CSVEQVGANVLTF
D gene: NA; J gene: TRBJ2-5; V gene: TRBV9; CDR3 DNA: TGTGCCAGCAGCGTAGCGGGACAAAAAGGGGAGACCCAGTACTTC; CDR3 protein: CASSVAGQKGETQYF
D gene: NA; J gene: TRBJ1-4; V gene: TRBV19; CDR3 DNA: TGTGCCAGTAGTAAACGGAGGAATGAAAAACTGTTTTTT; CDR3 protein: CASSKRRNEKLFF
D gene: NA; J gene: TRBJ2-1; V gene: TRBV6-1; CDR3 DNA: TGTGCCAGCTTACCGCGGCAGACTTACAATGAGCAGTTCTTC; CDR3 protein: CASLPRQTYNEQFF
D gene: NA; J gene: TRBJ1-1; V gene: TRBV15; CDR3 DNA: TGTGCCACCAGCAGATTAGGCGGACAGTTTGAAGCTTTCTTT; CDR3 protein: CATSRLGGQFEAFF
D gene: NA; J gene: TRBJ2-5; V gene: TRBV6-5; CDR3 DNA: TGTGCCAGCAGTTACGACAGGATACAGACCCAGTACTTC; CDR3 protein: CASSYDRIQTQYF
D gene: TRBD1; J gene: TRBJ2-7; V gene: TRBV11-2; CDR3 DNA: TGTGCCAGCAGCCCCCTGGGACAGGCCTACGAGCAGTACTTC; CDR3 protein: CASSPLGQAYEQYF
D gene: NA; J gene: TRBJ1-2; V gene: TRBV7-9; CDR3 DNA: TGTGCCAGCAGGGCCGGAGAAAACTATGGCTACACCTTC; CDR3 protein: CASRAGENYGYTF
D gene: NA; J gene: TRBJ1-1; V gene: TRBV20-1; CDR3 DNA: TGCAGTGCTACGGGGGTGACTGAAGCTTTCTTT; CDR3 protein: CSATGVTEAFF
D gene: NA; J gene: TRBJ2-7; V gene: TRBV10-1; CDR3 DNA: TGCGCCAGCAATGACTACTCCTACGAGCAGTACTTC; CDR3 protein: CASNDYSYEQYF
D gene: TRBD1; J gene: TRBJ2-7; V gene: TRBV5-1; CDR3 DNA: TGCGCCAGCAGCCCCCGGACAGGGTCCTACGAGCAGTACTTC; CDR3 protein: CASSPRTGSYEQYF
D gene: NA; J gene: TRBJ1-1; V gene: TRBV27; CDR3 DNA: TGTGCCAGCAGGGCAGGGGCCCGAGGCCTCCATTTT; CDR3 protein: CASRAGARGLHF
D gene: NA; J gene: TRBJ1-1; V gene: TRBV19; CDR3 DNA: TGTGCCAGTAGCTTTTTACGACAGACCGGGAACACTGAAGCTTTCTTT; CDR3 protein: CASSFLRQTGNTEAFF
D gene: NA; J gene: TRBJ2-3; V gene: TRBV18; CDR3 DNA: TGTGCCAGCTCATCGGTTCCGGGAGGCACAGATACGCAGTATTTT; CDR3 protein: CASSSVPGGTDTQYF
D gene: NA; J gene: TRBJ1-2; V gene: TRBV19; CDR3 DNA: TGTGCCAGTAGTCCGGCCCGGCGGGAAGGCTACACCTTC; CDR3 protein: CASSPARREGYTF
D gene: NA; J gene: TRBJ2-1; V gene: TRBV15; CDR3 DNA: TGTGCCACCAGCAGACAGGGGCCGGGGCAGTTCTTC; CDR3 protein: CATSRQGPGQFF
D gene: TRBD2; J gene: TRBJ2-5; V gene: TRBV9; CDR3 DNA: TGTGCCAGCAGCGTAGAGGATGGACTAGCGGGAGAAGAGACCCAGTACTTC; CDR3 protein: CASSVEDGLAGEETQYF
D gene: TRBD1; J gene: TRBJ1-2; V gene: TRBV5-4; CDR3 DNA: TGTGCCAGCCTTCCCTCAGGGGGTGGGTATGGCTACACCTTC; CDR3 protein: CASLPSGGGYGYTF
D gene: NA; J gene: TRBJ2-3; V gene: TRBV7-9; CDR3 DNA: TGTGCCAGCAGCTTAACGGGGGCAGATACGCAGTATTTT; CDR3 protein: CASSLTGADTQYF
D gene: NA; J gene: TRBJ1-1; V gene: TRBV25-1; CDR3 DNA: TGTGCCAGCAGTGATAACCCTAGCAGACTGAACACTGAAGCTTTCTTT; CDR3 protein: CASSDNPSRLNTEAFF
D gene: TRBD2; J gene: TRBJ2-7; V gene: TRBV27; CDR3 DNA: TGTGCCAGCAGCTACCCTAGTAGCGGGTCCTACGAGCAGTACTTC; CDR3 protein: CASSYPSSGSYEQYF
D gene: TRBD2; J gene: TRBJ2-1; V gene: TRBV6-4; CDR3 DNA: TGTGCCAGCAGTCGAACTAGCGGGGGCTTTTACAATGAGCAGTTCTTC; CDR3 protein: CASSRTSGGFYNEQFF
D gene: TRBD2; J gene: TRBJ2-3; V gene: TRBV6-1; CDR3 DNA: TGTGCCAGCAGTGAGCAAGCGGGGGGCACAGATACGCAGTATTTT; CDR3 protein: CASSEQAGGTDTQYF
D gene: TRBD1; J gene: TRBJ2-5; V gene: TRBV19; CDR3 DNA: TGTGCCAGTAGTAGGGGGACAGGAGTAGTGGAGCAGTACTTC; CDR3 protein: CASSRGTGVVEQYF
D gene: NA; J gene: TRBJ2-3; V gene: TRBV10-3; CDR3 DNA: TGTGCCATCGGGGCAGCTCGACCCACCACAACAGATACGCAGTATTTT; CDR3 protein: CAIGAARPTTTDTQYF
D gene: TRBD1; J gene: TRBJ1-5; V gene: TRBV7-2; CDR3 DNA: TGTGCCAGCAGCCGACAGGGGTTGAGCAATCAGCCCCAGCATTTT; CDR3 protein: CASSRQGLSNQPQHF